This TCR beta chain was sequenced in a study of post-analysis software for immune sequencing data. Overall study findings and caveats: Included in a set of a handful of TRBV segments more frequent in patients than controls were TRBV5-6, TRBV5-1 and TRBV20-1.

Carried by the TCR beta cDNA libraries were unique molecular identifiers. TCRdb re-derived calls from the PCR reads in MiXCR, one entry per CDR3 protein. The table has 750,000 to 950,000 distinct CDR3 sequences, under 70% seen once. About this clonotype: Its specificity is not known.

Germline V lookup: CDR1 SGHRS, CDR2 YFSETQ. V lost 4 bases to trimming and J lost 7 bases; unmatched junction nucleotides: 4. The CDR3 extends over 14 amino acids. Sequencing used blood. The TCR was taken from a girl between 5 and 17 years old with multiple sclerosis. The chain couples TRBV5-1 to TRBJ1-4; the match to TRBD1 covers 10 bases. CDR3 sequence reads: CASSEGQGTEKLFF. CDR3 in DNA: TGCGCCAGCAGCGAGGGACAGGGGACTGAAAAACTGTTTTTT.